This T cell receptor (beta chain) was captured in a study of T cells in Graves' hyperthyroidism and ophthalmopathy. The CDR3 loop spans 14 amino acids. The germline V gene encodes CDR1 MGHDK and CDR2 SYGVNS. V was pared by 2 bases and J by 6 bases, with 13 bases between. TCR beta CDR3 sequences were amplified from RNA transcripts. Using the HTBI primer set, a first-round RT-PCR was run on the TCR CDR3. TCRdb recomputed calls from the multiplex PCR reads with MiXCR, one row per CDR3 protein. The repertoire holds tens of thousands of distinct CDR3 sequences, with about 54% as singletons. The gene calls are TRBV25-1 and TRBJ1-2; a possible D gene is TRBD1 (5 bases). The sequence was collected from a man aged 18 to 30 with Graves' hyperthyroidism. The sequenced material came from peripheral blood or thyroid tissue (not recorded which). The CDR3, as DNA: TGTGCCAGCAGTGAACGAGGGACGGGAGATGGCTACACCTTC. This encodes CASSERGTGDGYTF.